The source of this T cell receptor beta chain is a study of blood T cell repertoires in COVID-19. Whole-study context: Italy, Spain and the United States were the sources of the convalescent and acute COVID-19 samples.

Per the original methods: Estimates of nucleated cell counts were drawn from the amplification of reference gene primers. Produced via immunoSEQ multiplex PCR; TCRdb's table is partial and in-frame only. V and J calls and clone size are as listed in that table; D and trimming were resolved from the DNA. The sample shows 95,000 to 150,000 clones, about 87% of them seen only once. CDR3 length equals 11 residues. CDR1 is MDHEN and CDR2 is SYDVKM in the germline V gene. After removal of 6 bases from V and 9 bases from J, the junction contained 3 bases not matched to a gene. V and J are TRBV28 and TRBJ1-1; 8 positions match TRBD1. The TCR comes from a woman aged 70-85 years with acute or convalescent COVID-19. Sequencing was carried out using peripheral blood. The CDR3 DNA follows: TGTGCCAGCAGCTCAGGGGGCAAAGCTTTCTTT. This sequence encodes CASSSGGKAFF.